This T cell receptor (beta chain) is drawn from a study of T cell responses to AZD1222 COVID-19 vaccine. TCRdb's table, derived via immunoSEQ multiplex PCR, lists solely in-frame clones and lacks some. Of more than 85,000 clones listed, 70% to 90% are singletons. CDR3 size: 16 residues. Germline values: CDR1 LNHDA, CDR2 SQIVND (reference sequence). V lost 1 base, J lost 1 base, and 6 bases stayed unmatched. The chain links TRBV19 to TRBJ2-5, with 7 bases that match TRBD2. The sample consisted of peripheral blood, taken on day 0 of AZD1222 vaccination. The receptor was isolated from an adult in good health. The CDR3 coding sequence is TGTGCCAGTAGTATAGGTTCGGCTAGCGGCCAAGAGACCCAGTACTTC. Translation: CASSIGSASGQETQYF.